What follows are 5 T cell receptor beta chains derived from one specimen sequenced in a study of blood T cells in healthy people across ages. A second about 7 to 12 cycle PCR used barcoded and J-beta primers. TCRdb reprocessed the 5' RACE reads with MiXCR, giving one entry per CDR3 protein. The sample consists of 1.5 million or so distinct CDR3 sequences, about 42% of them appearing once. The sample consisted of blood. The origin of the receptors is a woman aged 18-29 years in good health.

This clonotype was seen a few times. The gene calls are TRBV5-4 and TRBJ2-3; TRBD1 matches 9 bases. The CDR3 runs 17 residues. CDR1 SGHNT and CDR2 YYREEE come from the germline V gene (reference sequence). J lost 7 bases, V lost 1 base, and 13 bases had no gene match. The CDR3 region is CASSLKGQGQGQHTQYF. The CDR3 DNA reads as TGTGCCAGCAGCTTGAAGGGCCAGGGACAGGGACAGCATACGCAGTATTTT. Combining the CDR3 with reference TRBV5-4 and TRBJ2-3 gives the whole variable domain ETGVTQSPTHLIKTRGQQVTLRCSSQSGHNTVSWYQQALGQGPQFIFQYYREEENGRGNFPPRFSGLQFPNYSSELNVNALELDDSALYLCASSLKGQGQGQHTQYFGPGTRLTVL.

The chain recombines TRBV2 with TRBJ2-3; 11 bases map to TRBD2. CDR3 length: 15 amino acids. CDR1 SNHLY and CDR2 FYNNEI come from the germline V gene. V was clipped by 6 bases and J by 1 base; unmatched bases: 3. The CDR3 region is CASSALAGGTDTQYF. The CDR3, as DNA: TGTGCCAGCAGCGCACTAGCGGGGGGCACAGATACGCAGTATTTT.

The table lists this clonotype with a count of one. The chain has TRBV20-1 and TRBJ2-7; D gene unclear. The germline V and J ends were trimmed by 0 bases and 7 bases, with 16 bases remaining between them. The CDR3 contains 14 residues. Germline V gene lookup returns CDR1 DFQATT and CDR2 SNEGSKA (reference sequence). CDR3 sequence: CSARDWVPHNEQYF. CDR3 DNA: TGCAGTGCTAGAGATTGGGTTCCCCACAATGAGCAGTACTTC.

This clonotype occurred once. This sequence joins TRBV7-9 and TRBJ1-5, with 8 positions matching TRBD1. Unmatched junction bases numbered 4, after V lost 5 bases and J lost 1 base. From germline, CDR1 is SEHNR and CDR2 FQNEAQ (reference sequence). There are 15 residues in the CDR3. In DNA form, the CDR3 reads TGTGCCAGCAGCGACGACAGGGGAAGCAATCAGCCCCAGCATTTT. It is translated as CASSDDRGSNQPQHF.

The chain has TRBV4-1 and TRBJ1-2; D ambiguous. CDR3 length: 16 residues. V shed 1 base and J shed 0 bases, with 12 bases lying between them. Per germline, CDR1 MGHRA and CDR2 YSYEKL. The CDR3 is CASSQGWAGANYGYTF. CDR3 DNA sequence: TGCGCCAGCAGCCAAGGGTGGGCAGGCGCTAACTATGGCTACACCTTC.